This is a list of T cell receptor beta chains from one sample in a study of T cell repertoires in cytomegalovirus infection. In TCRdb, the reads were re-called with MiXCR into one record per CDR3 protein. Among about 600,000 distinct CDR3 sequences listed, 24% were seen once. What was sequenced was CD8+ T cells from PBMCs. These receptors originate from a human donor in good health (CMV status not recorded). Some clones in this sample may be carry-over from other donors' samples. Each CDR3 is given without its conserved first and last residue.

v_gene	j_gene	CDR3aa
TRBV20-1	TRBJ1-1	SARDRGGGTNTEAF
TRBV19	TRBJ2-2	ASSTLRGENTGELF
TRBV4-1	TRBJ1-1	ASSQRTGWEAF
TRBV6-1	TRBJ1-1	ASSESGVTEAF
TRBV7-8	TRBJ2-2	ASSLGQGYAEAGELF
TRBV5-1	TRBJ1-1	ASSLAGNMNTEAF
TRBV7-9	TRBJ1-1	ASSLIVTEAF
TRBV7-8	TRBJ2-2	ASSPRTGILQPGELF
TRBV2	TRBJ2-2	ASSEQVNTGELF
TRBV27	TRBJ2-7	ASSFTGTGLYEQY
TRBV5-1	TRBJ2-2	ASSRIAGVTGELF
TRBV7-9	TRBJ2-6	ASSLIDPGANVLT
TRBV19	TRBJ1-2	ASSSGIHYGYT
TRBV28	TRBJ2-1	ASSLAQTPTDEQF
TRBV20-1	TRBJ2-5	SARTGGEETQY
TRBV6-5	TRBJ2-2	ASSFVFFGDDTGELF
TRBV7-3	TRBJ2-1	ASSLIRGRSYNEQF
TRBV9	TRBJ2-1	ASSENRDRVRNEQF
TRBV7-9	TRBJ2-7	ASSGRGQGFYEQY
TRBV15	TRBJ1-2	ATSSRLNYGYT
TRBV7-2	TRBJ2-3	ASSPSSGVYTDTQY
TRBV7-9	TRBJ1-2	ASRREEKNYGYT
TRBV7-2	TRBJ1-2	ASSFSFGGANYGYT
TRBV7-4	TRBJ2-7	ASSPTSGYEQY
TRBV7-9	TRBJ1-1	ASSSQTVEAF
TRBV7-2	TRBJ2-2	ASSFSGGADTGELF
TRBV6-1	TRBJ2-1	ASKGQGLYNEQF
TRBV20-1	TRBJ2-1	RIDEQF
TRBV7-9	TRBJ2-7	ASSSGQNYEQY
TRBV12-3/TRBV12-4	TRBJ1-1	ASSLLTGGPEAF
TRBV14	TRBJ1-1	ASSHRIWGRHTEAF
TRBV7-6	TRBJ2-5	ASTSGLKETQY
TRBV29-1	TRBJ2-3	SGTQGATDTQY
TRBV5-5	TRBJ2-7	ASSFEGSYEQY
TRBV28	TRBJ2-5	ASSSRRSQETQY
TRBV20-1	TRBJ1-1	SARNVPGHSRRAEAF
TRBV20-1	TRBJ2-5	SALLWTSGGTQY
TRBV6-2/TRBV6-3	TRBJ2-1	ASSYLLAGFFGQF
TRBV19	TRBJ1-2	ASSPPGTAYT
TRBV11-2	TRBJ2-5	ANSTGREETQY
TRBV29-1	TRBJ1-2	SVEDRPAGKGYGYT
TRBV7-9	TRBJ1-4	ASSPRDGNEKLF
TRBV29-1	TRBJ1-5	SVARDNQPQH
TRBV7-2	TRBJ2-1	ASSGVDGYNEQF
TRBV5-6	TRBJ2-1	VSTRTARLGGEQF
TRBV7-9	TRBJ2-1	ASGTLNSSYNEQF
TRBV6-6	TRBJ1-5	ASSYGQTGPFADQPQH
TRBV12-3/TRBV12-4	TRBJ2-1	ASSEDKEADNEQF
TRBV7-2	TRBJ1-2	ASSLGPPPQGTYGYT